This T cell receptor (beta chain) was identified in a study of low-dose radiotherapy and immunotherapy resistance in tumors. About the study: Treatment included intravenous cyclophosphamide dosed at 200 mg/m2 every two weeks, one day before radiation and immunotherapy.

J lost 6 bases, V lost 3 bases, and 4 bases had no gene match. The V gene's germline CDR1 is LGHDT and CDR2 YNNKEL (reference sequence). The CDR3 has 14 residues. Time point described: after trial treatment. As to treatment: LDRT plus nivolumab, ipilimumab, low-dose cyclophosphamide and aspirin (RACIN trial). There are many counts of this clonotype. Alpha- and beta-chain coverage of first-strand cDNA came from TRAV- and TRBV-specific primers. Both a constant-region primer and a V-primer adapter served to amplify TCRs across 15 to 25 PCR cycles. TCRdb ran MiXCR on the reads and lists one entry per CDR3 protein. The sample yields 75,000 to 95,000 distinct CDR3 sequences, about 20% seen once.

The TCR was taken from a female donor with ovarian cancer. The chain joins TRBV3-1 to TRBJ2-5; TRBD1 aligns across 10 bases. The specimen comprised PBMCs, sampled after low-dose radiotherapy plus immunotherapy. CDR3 sequence: CASSQGTGAQTQYF. DNA of the CDR3: TGTGCCAGCAGCCAGGGGACAGGGGCACAGACCCAGTACTTC.